This T cell receptor beta chain was sequenced during a study of blood T cell repertoires in COVID-19. Study details: Sample material is recorded as cDNA or gDNA derived from T cells, B-cell-depleted T cells, or PBMCs.

Per germline, CDR1 SGHTA and CDR2 FQGNSA. Trimming removed 5 bases from V and 5 bases from J; junction bases left unmatched: 7. The CDR3 is 16 amino acids. How the authors handled the data: Estimated nucleated cell counts came from reference gene primer amplification. Clones were sequenced by immunoSEQ multiplex PCR, and TCRdb holds only the in-frame ones, with some missing. V and J calls and clone size are those listed in that table; D and trimming were worked out from the DNA. This table has fewer than 300,000 clones, roughly 90% appearing once. Participants came from 24 US areas, aged about 18 to 100 years. The recovered donors of Cohort 3 showed two negative PCRs, clearance, or symptom resolution.

Sequencing used PBMCs or T cells enriched from blood (not recorded which). This TCR was sampled from a woman aged 25 to 39 who had recovered from COVID-19. The V gene is TRBV7-2, the J gene TRBJ2-1; 12 nucleotides align to TRBD2. The CDR3 spells CASSPRTSGINNEQFF. CDR3 sequence (DNA): TGTGCCAGCAGCCCCCGGACTAGCGGGATCAACAATGAGCAGTTCTTC.